A selection of T cell receptor beta chains follows, all from one sample in a study of T cell responses to AZD1222 COVID-19 vaccine. Using immunoSEQ multiplex PCR, the repertoire was profiled, and TCRdb retains in-frame clones only, with some absent. The sample holds 150,000 to 200,000 clones, about 86% seen once. The sequencing here drew on peripheral blood, taken 28 days after the second AZD1222 dose. Receptor source: an adult who received the AZD1222 COVID-19 vaccine. Both conserved end residues are part of each CDR3. D genes are given only for firm matches. Where a row states a size, it is once, few, many or the class of an expanded clone; other rows omit it.

d_call j_call clone_size v_call cdr3_aa cdr3_nt
NA TRBJ1-2 NA TRBV19 CASSTGAHYGYTF TGTGCCAGTAGTACCGGGGCACACTATGGCTACACCTTC
NA TRBJ2-7 NA TRBV5-1 CASSLTGYSYEQYF TGCGCCAGCAGCTTAACAGGGTACTCCTACGAGCAGTACTTC
TRBD2 TRBJ2-1 NA TRBV9 CASSVLSSGGYNEQFF TGTGCCAGCAGCGTGCTCTCTAGCGGGGGTTACAATGAGCAGTTCTTC
NA TRBJ1-5 NA TRBV12-3/TRBV12-4 CASSLEVPQPQHF TGTGCCAGCAGTTTAGAAGTGCCTCAGCCCCAGCATTTT
NA TRBJ2-4 once TRBV5-4 CASSVLGAGGHIQYF TGTGCCAGCAGCGTATTAGGGGCAGGGGGGCACATTCAGTACTTC
TRBD1 TRBJ1-4 NA TRBV7-9 CASSRSGQLNEKLFF TGTGCCAGCAGCCGGTCGGGACAGCTTAATGAAAAACTGTTTTTT
TRBD1 TRBJ2-1 NA TRBV6-1 CASSEADRGRAEQFF TGTGCCAGCAGTGAAGCGGACAGGGGGCGGGCTGAGCAGTTCTTC
TRBD2 TRBJ2-2 NA TRBV6-4 CASSPSSGGTNTGELFF TGTGCCAGCAGTCCTTCTAGCGGGGGGACGAACACCGGGGAGCTGTTTTTT
NA TRBJ1-1 NA TRBV29-1 CSVTGPMNTEAFF TGCAGCGTTACGGGACCGATGAACACTGAAGCTTTCTTT
TRBD1 TRBJ1-2 once TRBV6-6 CASSGQGDGYTF TGTGCCAGCAGCGGACAGGGAGATGGCTACACCTTC
NA TRBJ2-1 NA TRBV19 CASSHERGFPPDNEQFF TGTGCCAGTAGCCATGAGAGGGGTTTCCCCCCCGACAATGAGCAGTTCTTC
NA TRBJ1-1 once TRBV7-9 CASSITGAEAFF TGTGCCAGCAGCATAACGGGGGCTGAAGCTTTCTTT
TRBD2 TRBJ2-3 NA TRBV30 CAWSESVLAGGTDTQYF TGTGCCTGGAGTGAAAGTGTGCTAGCGGGGGGCACAGATACGCAGTATTTT
NA TRBJ1-1 few TRBV3-1/TRBV3-2 CASSQDGRGNTEAFF TGTGCCAGCAGCCAAGATGGGCGGGGGAACACTGAAGCTTTCTTT
TRBD1 TRBJ1-2 NA TRBV10-3 CATKGQGVNYGYTF TGTGCCACCAAGGGACAGGGTGTTAACTATGGCTACACCTTC
NA TRBJ1-3 NA TRBV6-5 CAFSSGSGNTIYF TGTGCTTTCTCTTCGGGCTCTGGAAACACCATATATTTT
NA TRBJ2-5 NA TRBV7-9 CASRGSEETQYF TGTGCCAGTAGGGGGTCTGAAGAGACCCAGTACTTC
TRBD1 TRBJ1-2 NA TRBV30 CAWSRGQGVDGYTF TGTGCCTGGAGTCGGGGACAGGGCGTAGATGGCTACACCTTC
NA TRBJ2-3 NA TRBV7-2 CASSLEGTGASTDTQYF TGTGCCAGCAGCTTAGAGGGGACGGGGGCCAGCACAGATACGCAGTATTTT
TRBD1 TRBJ2-5 NA TRBV7-6 CASSLRRTGGFGETQYF TGTGCCAGCAGCCTCAGACGGACAGGGGGGTTCGGAGAGACCCAGTACTTC
NA TRBJ1-5 NA TRBV9 CASSVEAGGQPQHF TGTGCCAGCAGCGTAGAGGCGGGCGGACAGCCCCAGCATTTT
NA TRBJ2-2 NA TRBV6-5 CASSYSGPGELFF TGTGCCAGCAGTTATTCAGGACCCGGGGAGCTGTTTTTT
NA TRBJ1-5 NA TRBV24-1 CATSDSDHSANQPQHF TGTGCCACCAGTGATTCGGATCATTCGGCCAATCAGCCCCAGCATTTT
NA TRBJ2-3 NA TRBV7-9 CASSLAELAPADTQYF TGTGCCAGCAGCTTAGCGGAGCTAGCTCCCGCAGATACGCAGTATTTT
NA TRBJ1-5 NA TRBV19 CASSIRRLLGNQPQHF TGTGCCAGTAGTATTCGAAGGCTTTTAGGCAATCAGCCCCAGCATTTT
NA TRBJ2-4 NA TRBV19 CASTSAGAVLAKNIQYF TGTGCCAGTACCTCGGCAGGGGCTGTATTAGCCAAAAACATTCAGTACTTC
NA TRBJ1-1 NA TRBV27 CASSLARSGRREAFF TGTGCCAGCAGTTTGGCCCGAAGCGGACGGCGTGAAGCTTTCTTT
NA TRBJ1-2 NA TRBV19 CASSIGGFYGYTF TGTGCCAGTAGTATCGGCGGCTTCTATGGCTACACCTTC
TRBD2 TRBJ2-5 NA TRBV19 CASSIAASGGPNQETQYF TGTGCCAGTAGTATAGCGGCTAGCGGGGGGCCTAACCAAGAGACCCAGTACTTC
NA TRBJ2-2 NA TRBV9 CASSSIPGSNTGELFF TGTGCCAGCAGCTCAATACCGGGATCGAACACCGGGGAGCTGTTTTTT
NA TRBJ2-7 NA TRBV19 CASSIGLVIYEQYF TGTGCCAGTAGTATAGGACTAGTCATCTACGAGCAGTACTTC
NA TRBJ2-1 NA TRBV20-1 CSAPRGSEQFF TGCAGTGCTCCCCGGGGATCTGAGCAGTTCTTC
NA TRBJ2-7 NA TRBV5-1 CASSLNTGEAYEQYF TGCGCCAGCAGCCTGAACACAGGGGAGGCCTACGAGCAGTACTTC
NA TRBJ1-1 NA TRBV10-3 CAISESLDGTEAFF TGTGCCATCAGTGAGTCGTTAGACGGGACTGAAGCTTTCTTT
NA TRBJ1-1 NA TRBV18 CASSPQGNTEAFF TGTGCCAGCTCACCGCAGGGGAACACTGAAGCTTTCTTT
TRBD1 TRBJ1-2 NA TRBV3-1/TRBV3-2 CASSYWTGDGYTF TGTGCCAGCAGCTACTGGACAGGGGATGGCTACACCTTC
NA TRBJ2-7 NA TRBV5-5 CASTDFQGEQYF TGTGCCAGCACCGATTTTCAAGGCGAGCAGTACTTC
NA TRBJ2-2 NA TRBV11-2 CASSLATNTGELFF TGTGCCAGCAGCTTAGCCACAAACACCGGGGAGCTGTTTTTT
NA TRBJ1-2 NA TRBV7-3 CASSPSGGNNYGYTF TGTGCCAGCAGCCCTAGTGGGGGGAATAACTATGGCTACACCTTC
TRBD1 TRBJ2-3 NA TRBV9 CASSALDRVGDTQYF TGTGCCAGCAGCGCCTTGGACAGGGTGGGAGATACGCAGTATTTT
NA TRBJ2-2 once TRBV19 CASSPHGISGTGELFF TGTGCCAGTAGCCCGCATGGCATATCGGGCACCGGGGAGCTGTTTTTT